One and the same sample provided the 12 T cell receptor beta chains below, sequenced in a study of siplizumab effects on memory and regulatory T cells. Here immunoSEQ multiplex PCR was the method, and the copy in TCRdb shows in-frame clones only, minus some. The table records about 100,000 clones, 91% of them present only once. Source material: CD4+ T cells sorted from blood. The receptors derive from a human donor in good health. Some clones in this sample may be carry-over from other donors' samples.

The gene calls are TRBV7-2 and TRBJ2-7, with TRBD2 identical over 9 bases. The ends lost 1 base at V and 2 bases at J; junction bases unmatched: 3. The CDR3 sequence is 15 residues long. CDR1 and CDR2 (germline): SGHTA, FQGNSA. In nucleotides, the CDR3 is TGTGCCAGCAGCTTAGTGGGCGGGAGGGCCTACGAGCAGTACTTC. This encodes CASSLVGGRAYEQYF. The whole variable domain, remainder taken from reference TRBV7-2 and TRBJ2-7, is GAGVSQSPSNKVTEKGKDVELRCDPISGHTALYWYRQSLGQGLEFLIYFQGNSAPDKSGLPSDRFSAERTGGSVSTLTIQRTQQEDSAVYLCASSLVGGRAYEQYFGPGTRLTVT.

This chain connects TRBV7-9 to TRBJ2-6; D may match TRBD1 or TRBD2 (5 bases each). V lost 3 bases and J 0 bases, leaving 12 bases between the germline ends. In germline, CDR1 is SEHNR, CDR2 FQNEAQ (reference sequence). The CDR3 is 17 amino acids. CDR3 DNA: TGTGCCAGCAGCTTTCCCTCGGGGCTCTCTGGGGCCAACGTCCTGACTTTC. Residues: CASSFPSGLSGANVLTF.

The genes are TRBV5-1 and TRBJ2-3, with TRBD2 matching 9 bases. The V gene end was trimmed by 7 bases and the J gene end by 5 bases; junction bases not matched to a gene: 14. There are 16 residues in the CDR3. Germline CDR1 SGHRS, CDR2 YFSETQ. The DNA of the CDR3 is TGCGCCAGCGCTGCAAATAGCGGGAGTTCTGGAGATACGCAGTATTTT. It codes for CASAANSGSSGDTQYF.

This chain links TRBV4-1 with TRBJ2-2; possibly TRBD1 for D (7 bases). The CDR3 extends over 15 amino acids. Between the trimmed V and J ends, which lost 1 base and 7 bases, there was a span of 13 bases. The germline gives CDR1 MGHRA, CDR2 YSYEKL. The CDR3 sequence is CASSQVGQGGGELFF. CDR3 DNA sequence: TGCGCCAGCAGCCAAGTGGGGCAGGGGGGCGGGGAGCTGTTTTTT.

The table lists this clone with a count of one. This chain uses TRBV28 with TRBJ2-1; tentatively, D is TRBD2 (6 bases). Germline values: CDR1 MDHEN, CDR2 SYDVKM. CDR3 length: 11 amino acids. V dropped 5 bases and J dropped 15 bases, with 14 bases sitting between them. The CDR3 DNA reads TGTGCCAGCAGTCTCCGGGACTCCAGGTTCTTC. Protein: CASSLRDSRFF.

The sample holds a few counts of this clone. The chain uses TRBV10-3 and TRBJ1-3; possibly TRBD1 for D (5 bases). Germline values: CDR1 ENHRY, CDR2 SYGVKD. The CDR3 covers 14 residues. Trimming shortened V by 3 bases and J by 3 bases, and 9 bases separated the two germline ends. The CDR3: CAISDGRDGNTIYF. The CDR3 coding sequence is TGTGCCATCAGTGACGGCAGGGATGGAAACACCATATATTTT.

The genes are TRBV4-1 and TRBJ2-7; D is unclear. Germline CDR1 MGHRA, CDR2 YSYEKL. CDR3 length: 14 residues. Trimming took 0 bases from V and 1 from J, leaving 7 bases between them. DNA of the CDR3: TGCGCCAGCAGCCAAGAGGGTGGATCCTACGAGCAGTACTTC. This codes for CASSQEGGSYEQYF.

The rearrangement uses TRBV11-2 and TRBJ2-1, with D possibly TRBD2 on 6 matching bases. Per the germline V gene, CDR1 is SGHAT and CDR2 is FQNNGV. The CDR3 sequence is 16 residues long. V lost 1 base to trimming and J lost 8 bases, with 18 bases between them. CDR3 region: CASSLVGLPTYDEQFF. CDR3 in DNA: TGTGCCAGCAGCTTAGTAGGACTACCCACCTATGATGAGCAGTTCTTC.

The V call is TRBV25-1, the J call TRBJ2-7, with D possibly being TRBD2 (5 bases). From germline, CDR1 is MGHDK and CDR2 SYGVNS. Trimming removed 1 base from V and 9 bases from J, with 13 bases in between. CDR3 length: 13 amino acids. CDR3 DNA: TGTGCCAGCAGTGAATCTAGCCTTTTCCTGCAGTACTTC. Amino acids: CASSESSLFLQYF.

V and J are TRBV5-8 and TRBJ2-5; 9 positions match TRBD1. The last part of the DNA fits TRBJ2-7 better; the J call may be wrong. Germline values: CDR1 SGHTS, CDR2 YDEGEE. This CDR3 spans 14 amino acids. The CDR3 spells CASSLYDRGYEQYF. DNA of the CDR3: TGTGCCAGCAGCTTGTACGACAGGGGGTACGAGCAGTACTTC.

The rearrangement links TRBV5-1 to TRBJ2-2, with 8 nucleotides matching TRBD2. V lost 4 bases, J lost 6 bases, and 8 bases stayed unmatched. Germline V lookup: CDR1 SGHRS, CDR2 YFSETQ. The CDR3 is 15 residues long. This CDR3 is CASSPGRDLSGELFF. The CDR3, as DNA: TGCGCCAGCAGCCCCGGGAGGGACCTGTCCGGGGAGCTGTTTTTT.

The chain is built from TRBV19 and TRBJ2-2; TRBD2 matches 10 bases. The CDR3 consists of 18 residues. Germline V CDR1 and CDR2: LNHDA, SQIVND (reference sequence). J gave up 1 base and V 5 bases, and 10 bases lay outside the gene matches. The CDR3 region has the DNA TGTGCCAGTAGTGCCCCCGGACTAGCGGAAGTGAACACCGGGGAGCTGTTTTTT. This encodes CASSAPGLAEVNTGELFF.